A selection of T cell receptor beta chains follows, all from one sample in a study of cytomegalovirus exposure and HLA in healthy donors. Sequencing used immunoSEQ multiplex PCR; TCRdb keeps in-frame clones, though not all of them. This sample yields about 150,000 clones, of which over 70% are seen a single time; approximately 1.5% belongs to the top ten. The sample comprised PBMCs. The receptor set was obtained from a woman aged 25 to 45 in good health and CMV-seropositive. The CDR3 runs from the conserved cysteine through the conserved F or W. The D gene is left open where the match is weak.

CDR3: CATDASTNPYEQYF
DNA: TGTGCCACCGATGCTTCCACTAATCCCTACGAGCAGTACTTC
J: TRBJ2-7
V: TRBV6-1
D: -

CDR3: CASSLEGGFEYEQYF
DNA: TGTGCCAGCAGCTTGGAAGGGGGCTTTGAATACGAGCAGTACTTC
J: TRBJ2-7
V: TRBV5-4
D: TRBD1

CDR3: CSVEPRLAGGPYEQFF
DNA: TGCAGCGTTGAACCCCGACTAGCGGGAGGGCCCTATGAGCAGTTCTTC
J: TRBJ2-1
V: TRBV29-1
D: TRBD2

CDR3: CASSIPAGAETDTQYF
DNA: TGCGCCAGCAGCATACCCGCGGGAGCGGAAACAGATACGCAGTATTTT
J: TRBJ2-3
V: TRBV5-1
D: TRBD2

CDR3: CASSADKGNQPQHF
DNA: TGTGCCAGCAGTGCGGACAAGGGCAATCAGCCCCAGCATTTT
J: TRBJ1-5
V: TRBV2
D: -

CDR3: CASSLGDRETQYF
DNA: TGCGCCAGCAGCTTGGGGGACAGAGAGACCCAGTACTTC
J: TRBJ2-5
V: TRBV5-1
D: TRBD1

CDR3: CASSLSARDGVGYTF
DNA: TGTGCCAGCAGTTTATCGGCCAGGGATGGAGTTGGCTACACCTTC
J: TRBJ1-2
V: TRBV27
D: -

CDR3: CASSIDRPVYGYTF
DNA: TGTGCCAGTAGTATAGATCGCCCGGTCTATGGCTACACCTTC
J: TRBJ1-2
V: TRBV19
D: -

CDR3: CAWSVPGSSYEQYF
DNA: TGTGCCTGGAGTGTACCGGGGAGCTCCTACGAGCAGTACTTC
J: TRBJ2-7
V: TRBV30
D: -

CDR3: CASRREVNTEAFF
DNA: TGTGCCAGCAGGCGTGAAGTGAACACTGAAGCTTTCTTT
J: TRBJ1-1
V: TRBV2
D: -

CDR3: CASKGQGAGSGNQPQHF
DNA: TGTGCCAGCAAAGGACAGGGGGCGGGCAGTGGCAATCAGCCCCAGCATTTT
J: TRBJ1-5
V: TRBV28
D: TRBD1

CDR3: CASSPTSGSTDTQYF
DNA: TGTGCCAGCAGTCCGACTAGCGGGAGCACAGATACGCAGTATTTT
J: TRBJ2-3
V: TRBV6-1
D: TRBD2

CDR3: CASSPRTSGNTGELFF
DNA: TGCGCCAGCAGCCCCCGGACTAGCGGGAACACCGGGGAGCTGTTTTTT
J: TRBJ2-2
V: TRBV5-1
D: TRBD2

CDR3: CASSDSNGEGLSYEQYF
DNA: TGTGCCAGCAGTGATTCAAACGGGGAGGGGCTGTCCTACGAGCAGTACTTC
J: TRBJ2-7
V: TRBV6-1
D: TRBD2